One T cell receptor (beta chain) is described in this entry. Its cognate antigen is unknown. The data belong to a study of yellow fever vaccine responses in identical twins. Findings and caveats of the study: Reportedly, the response of twins' T cells to the vaccine seemed partly convergent, partly personalized.

TCRdb reprocessed the RT-PCR reads via MiXCR and lists one record per CDR3 protein. The sample holds 30,000 to 40,000 distinct CDR3 sequences, 45% to 65% seen once. V was clipped by 3 bases and J by 5 bases; unmatched bases: 6. The germline V gene encodes CDR1 WNHNN and CDR2 SYGVQD (reference sequence). The CDR3 length is 15 residues. The sample in question was T cells from blood (PBMCs), unsorted or a sorted subset (not recorded which), obtained before or after yellow fever vaccination (not recorded which). The V gene is TRBV10-1, the J gene TRBJ2-2; TRBD2 matches 7 bases. The TCR originated in a woman under 30 who received the yellow fever vaccine. The CDR3 region is CASSDGLGRTGELFF. Written as DNA, the CDR3 is TGCGCCAGCAGTGATGGACTAGGAAGAACCGGGGAGCTGTTTTTT.